Listed below are T cell receptor beta chains from one sample, sequenced in a study of early T cells in non-severe SARS-CoV-2 infection. TCRdb redid the calling of the 5' RACE reads with MiXCR, one entry per CDR3 protein. The sample yields 50,000 or so distinct CDR3 sequences, about 4% seen once. Material for sequencing was whole blood. The receptors shown here come from an adult who was a healthcare worker with PCR-confirmed SARS-CoV-2 infection or an uninfected control (not recorded which). Each CDR3 is given without its conserved first and last residue.

v_gene,CDR3aa
TRBV27,ASSFRTGKNEKLF
TRBV7-9,ASSPRDRNNYGYT
TRBV7-8,ASSLDRGREQF
TRBV19,ASSPRPRDGYT
TRBV27,ASRPSTFPYEQY
TRBV27,ASKGGRTDTQY
TRBV14,ASSQTDPGQGMDEQF
TRBV11-2,ASSWYAGSTGELF
TRBV19,ASSMRGTLQETQY
TRBV18,ASSPPASYEQY
TRBV6-2/TRBV6-3,ASSYDREETQY
TRBV24-1,ATSDPLADYNEQF
TRBV7-9,ASSPPGTGDGGELF
TRBV29-1,SVLTGTDLEY
TRBV15,ATSRLPGLNTDTQY
TRBV5-1,ASSLEGGSEQF
TRBV6-5,ASSYSRYRASTDTQY
TRBV11-1,ASSWTPSTGELF
TRBV12-3/TRBV12-4,ASIAGTGSTDTQY
TRBV7-9,ASSKWDNPDTQY
TRBV13,ASSLGPTSGNTIY
TRBV10-3,AISDSLNTEAF
TRBV24-1,ATSPTASTDTQY
TRBV7-6,ASSFKDFRGTGANVLT
TRBV7-3,ASSPTVSNTGELF
TRBV7-7,ADRDRSQPQH
TRBV7-3,ASSGGFSSAGELF
TRBV6-2/TRBV6-3,ASSYSEDYGYT
TRBV7-6,AGERETGELF